Shown below are 6 T cell receptor beta chains from a single sample sequenced in a study of shared clonotypes between healthy human individuals. The protocol was immunoSEQ multiplex PCR, while the TCRdb copy is restricted to in-frame clones and leaves out a portion. The sample includes 2 million to 3 million clones, 93% of them seen just once. What was sequenced was naive CD4+ T cells from PBMCs. The subset was: CD45RA+ positively selected. These receptors came from a man aged 18 to 29 in good health. Some clones in this sample may be carry-over from other donors' samples.

The chain is built from TRBV6-5 and TRBJ2-3; D gene ambiguous. The CDR3 length is 12 residues. Trimming stripped 6 bases from V and 7 bases from J, with 11 bases between. The germline gives CDR1 MNHEY, CDR2 SVGAGI. In nucleotides, the CDR3 is TGTGCCAGCAGACCAAGGTGGCATACGCAGTATTTT. Its protein is CASRPRWHTQYF.

The chain combines TRBV10-3 with TRBJ2-2; maybe TRBD1 (5 bases). The V gene lost 0 bases and the J gene lost 8 bases, with 13 bases spanning the gap. Per the germline V gene, CDR1 is ENHRY and CDR2 is SYGVKD. The CDR3 covers 15 residues. The CDR3 nucleotides read TGTGCCATCAGTGAGTCGTGGGGCCGCCCAGGGGAGCTGTTTTTT. It is translated as CAISESWGRPGELFF.

CDR3 amino acids: CASSVGWRANTIYF. The CDR3 nucleotides read TGTGCCAGCAGCGTAGGCTGGAGAGCAAACACCATATATTTT. This sequence joins TRBV9 and TRBJ1-3; D gene uncertain. V dropped 0 bases and J dropped 6 bases, with 10 bases sitting between them. Germline CDR1 SGDLS, CDR2 YYNGEE. The CDR3 has 14 residues.

The rearrangement links TRBV6-6 to TRBJ1-2, with TRBD1 identical over 9 bases. CDR3 length equals 13 residues. Losses at the gene ends were 5 bases for V and 5 bases for J; bases not matched to a gene: 3. Looked up from germline, CDR1 is MNHNY and CDR2 is SVGAGI (reference sequence). The CDR3 reads CASSKQGAYGYTF. The CDR3 DNA reads TGTGCCAGCAGTAAACAGGGGGCTTATGGCTACACCTTC.

The gene calls are TRBV7-2 and TRBJ1-1, with D unresolved. The CDR3 loop spans 15 amino acids. V was trimmed by 2 bases and J by 2 bases, leaving 12 bases between them. Germline CDR1 reads SGHTA; CDR2 reads FQGNSA. CDR3 protein: CASSLTRTVNTEAFF. As DNA, the CDR3 is TGTGCCAGCAGCTTAACAAGGACGGTAAACACTGAAGCTTTCTTT.

The chain couples TRBV5-6 to TRBJ1-3; D gene unclear. Trimming removed 0 bases from V and 2 bases from J, with 9 bases in between. Germline V gene data show CDR1 as SGHDT and CDR2 as YYEEEE. The CDR3 runs to 15 residues. The DNA for the CDR3 is TGTGCCAGCAGCTTGGTGGGAGGCGCTGGAAACACCATATATTTT. It is translated as CASSLVGGAGNTIYF.